This is a list of T cell receptor beta chains from one sample in a study of cytotoxic CD8 clonotypes in ibrutinib-treated CLL. Assay: immunoSEQ multiplex PCR; the TCRdb copy retains only in-frame clones and omits some. Of tens of thousands of clones in the sample, less than 75% were seen once. The material was PBMCs, obtained after 12 months of ibrutinib treatment. The receptors stem from a human donor with chronic lymphocytic leukemia. The CDR3 runs from the conserved cysteine through the conserved F or W. The D gene is left open where the match is weak.

v_call: TRBV19
j_call: TRBJ2-5
d_call: TRBD1
cdr3_nt: TGTGCCAGTAGTATAGGGTGGACAGGGGGCGCGGGAGAGACCCAGTACTTC
cdr3_aa: CASSIGWTGGAGETQYF

v_call: TRBV6-6
j_call: TRBJ1-2
d_call: .
cdr3_nt: TGTGCCAGCAGTTACTCCACGGGCCCAAGGGGGGGTGGCTACACCTTC
cdr3_aa: CASSYSTGPRGGGYTF

v_call: TRBV2
j_call: TRBJ1-6
d_call: TRBD1
cdr3_nt: TGTGCCAGCAGTACGACAGGGGAGAATTCACCCCTCCACTTT
cdr3_aa: CASSTTGENSPLHF

v_call: TRBV5-6
j_call: TRBJ2-1
d_call: .
cdr3_nt: TGTGCCAGCAGCTCTTGGGGGGGCGGCTCCTACAATGAGCAGTTCTTC
cdr3_aa: CASSSWGGGSYNEQFF

v_call: TRBV19
j_call: TRBJ1-3
d_call: .
cdr3_nt: TGTGCCAGTAGTAAGGGTCCCGGATTCTCTGGAAACACCATATATTTT
cdr3_aa: CASSKGPGFSGNTIYF

v_call: TRBV4-1
j_call: TRBJ2-7
d_call: .
cdr3_nt: TGCGCCAGCAGCCAAGGGACAGAATCGCCTTCCGAGCAGTACTTC
cdr3_aa: CASSQGTESPSEQYF

v_call: TRBV28
j_call: TRBJ2-1
d_call: TRBD1
cdr3_nt: TGTGCCAGCAGTGCCCCCGGGACAGATACTTTGGATGAGCAGTTCTTC
cdr3_aa: CASSAPGTDTLDEQFF

v_call: TRBV7-9
j_call: TRBJ1-1
d_call: .
cdr3_nt: TGTGCCAGCAGCTCTATCAGGGGTCTTCGGAACACTGAAGCTTTCTTT
cdr3_aa: CASSSIRGLRNTEAFF

v_call: TRBV28
j_call: TRBJ1-2
d_call: TRBD1
cdr3_nt: TGTGCCAGCACCGGGACAGTGGAGAGTTATGGCTACACCTTC
cdr3_aa: CASTGTVESYGYTF

v_call: TRBV5-1
j_call: TRBJ2-1
d_call: TRBD2
cdr3_nt: TGCGCCAGCAGCTCCGCCGGGACTAGCAGCTACAATGAGCAGTTCTTC
cdr3_aa: CASSSAGTSSYNEQFF